This T cell receptor beta chain appears in the sequencing data of a study of cytomegalovirus exposure and HLA in healthy donors. PCR was performed using 60 Vbeta and 13 Jbeta primers. Repertoires were generated with immunoSEQ multiplex PCR, while TCRdb's copy carries only in-frame clones and drops some. The sample has about 130,000 clones, around 72% seen once; the top ten hold roughly 2.7%. The CDR3 contains 18 residues. Germline CDR1 is LGHNA and CDR2 is YNFKEQ. J was trimmed by 9 bases and V by 1 base; bases with no gene match: 14. The specimen sequenced was PBMCs. V and J are TRBV4-2 and TRBJ2-1; TRBD2 agrees at 11 bases. The clonotype originates from a human donor in good health. The CDR3 DNA is TGTGCCAGCAGCCAAGTCCAAGGTGTGGTAGCGGGGGGGAGTGAGCAGTTCTTC. The encoded protein is CASSQVQGVVAGGSEQFF.